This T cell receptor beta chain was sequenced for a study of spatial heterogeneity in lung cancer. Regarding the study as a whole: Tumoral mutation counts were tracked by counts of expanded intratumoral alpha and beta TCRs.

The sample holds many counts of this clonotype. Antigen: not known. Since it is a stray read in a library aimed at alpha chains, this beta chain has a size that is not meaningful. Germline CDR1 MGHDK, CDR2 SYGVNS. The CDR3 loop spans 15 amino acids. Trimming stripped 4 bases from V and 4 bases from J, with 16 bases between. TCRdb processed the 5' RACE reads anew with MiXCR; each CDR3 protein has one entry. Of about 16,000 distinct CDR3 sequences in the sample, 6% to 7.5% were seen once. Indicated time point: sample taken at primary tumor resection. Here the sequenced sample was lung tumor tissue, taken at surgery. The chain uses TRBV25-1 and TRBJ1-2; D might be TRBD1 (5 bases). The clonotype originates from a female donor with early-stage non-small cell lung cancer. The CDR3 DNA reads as TGTGCCAGCAGTGTGGGAGGGGAGAGGATCTATGGCTACACCTTC. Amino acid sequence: CASSVGGERIYGYTF.